This T cell receptor (beta chain) was retrieved from a study of blood T cell repertoires in COVID-19. Study as a whole: Samples came from the United States, Italy and Spain, spanning acute and convalescent COVID-19. The analysed material was cDNA or gDNA that came from T cells, B-cell-depleted T cells, or PBMCs.

Per the original data handling: Amplification of reference gene primers was used by the study to estimate nucleated cell counts. Libraries were prepared by immunoSEQ multiplex PCR; TCRdb keeps only in-frame clonotypes and omits some of them. The DNA was the basis for D and trimming; V, J and clone size are from that table. The sample lists 250,000 to 300,000 clones, approximately 90% seen once, with about 7% in the top ten. V shed 6 bases and J shed 6 bases, with 18 bases lying between them. CDR1 is SNHLY, CDR2 FYNNEI, per germline. CDR3 length: 14 amino acids. This sequence originates from a woman in her thirties who had recovered from COVID-19. The J gene is TRBJ2-7, the V gene TRBV2; tentative D call: TRBD2 (6 bases). Sequenced sample: peripheral blood. CDR3 nucleotides: TGTGCCAGCAGGCCGGGACTTGGAGTAGGCGAGCAGTACTTC. This gives the protein CASRPGLGVGEQYF. Complete variable domain (other parts from reference TRBV2 and TRBJ2-7): EPEVTQTPSHQVTQMGQEVILRCVPISNHLYFYWYRQILGQKVEFLVSFYNNEISEKSEIFDDQFSVERPDGSNFTLKIRSTKLEDSAMYFCASRPGLGVGEQYFGPGTRLTVT.